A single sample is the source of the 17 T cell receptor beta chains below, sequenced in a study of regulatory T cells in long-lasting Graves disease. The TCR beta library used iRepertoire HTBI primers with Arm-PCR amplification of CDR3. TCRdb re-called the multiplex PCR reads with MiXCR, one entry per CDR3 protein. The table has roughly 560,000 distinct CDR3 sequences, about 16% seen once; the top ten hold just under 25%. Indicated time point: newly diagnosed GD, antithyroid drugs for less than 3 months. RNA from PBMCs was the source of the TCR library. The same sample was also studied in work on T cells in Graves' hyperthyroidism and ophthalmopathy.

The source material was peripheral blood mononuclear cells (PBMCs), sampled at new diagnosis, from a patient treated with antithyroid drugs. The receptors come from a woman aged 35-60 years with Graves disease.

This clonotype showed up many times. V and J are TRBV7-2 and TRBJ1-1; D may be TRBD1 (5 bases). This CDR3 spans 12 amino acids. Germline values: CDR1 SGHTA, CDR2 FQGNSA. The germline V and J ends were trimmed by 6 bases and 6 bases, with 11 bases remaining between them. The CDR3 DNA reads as TGTGCCAGCAGATGGACGGGGGCTGAAGCTTTCTTT. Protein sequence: CASRWTGAEAFF.

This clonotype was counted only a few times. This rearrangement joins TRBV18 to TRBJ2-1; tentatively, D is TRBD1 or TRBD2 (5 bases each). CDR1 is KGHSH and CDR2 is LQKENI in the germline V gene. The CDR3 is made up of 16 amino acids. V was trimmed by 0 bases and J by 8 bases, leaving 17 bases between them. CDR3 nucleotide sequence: TGTGCCAGCTCACCACCGAGGGGAAAGGGACCCTATGAGCAGTTCTTC. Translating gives CASSPPRGKGPYEQFF. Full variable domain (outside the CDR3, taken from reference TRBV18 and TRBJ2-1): NAGVMQNPRHLVRRRGQEARLRCSPMKGHSHVYWYRQLPEEGLKFMVYLQKENIIDESGMPKERFSAEFPKEGPSILRIQQVVRGDSAAYFCASSPPRGKGPYEQFFGPGTRLTVL.

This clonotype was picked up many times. CDR3: CASSDDRNTEAFF. CDR3 nucleotides: TGTGCCAGCAGTGATGACAGGAACACTGAAGCTTTCTTT. V is TRBV2 and J is TRBJ1-1; weak D call: TRBD1 (5 bases). V was pared by 3 bases and J by 1 base, with 6 bases between. Germline CDR1 and CDR2: SNHLY and FYNNEI. The CDR3 loop spans 13 amino acids.

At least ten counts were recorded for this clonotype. CDR3 nucleotide sequence: TGTGCCAGCAGCTCACTAGGGCGTTATGGGACAGGGGCCTACGAGCAGTACTTC. Its protein is CASSSLGRYGTGAYEQYF. The chain joins TRBV11-2 to TRBJ2-7; TRBD1 agrees at 10 bases. CDR3 size: 18 residues. Germline loops: CDR1 SGHAT, CDR2 FQNNGV. V was pared by 4 bases and J by 2 bases, with 14 bases of the junction left unmatched.

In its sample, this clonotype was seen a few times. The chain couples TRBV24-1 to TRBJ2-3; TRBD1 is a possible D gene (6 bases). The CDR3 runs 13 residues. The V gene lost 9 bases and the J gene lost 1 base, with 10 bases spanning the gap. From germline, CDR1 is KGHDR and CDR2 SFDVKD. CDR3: CATGRTGTDTQYF. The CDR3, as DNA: TGTGCCACCGGAAGGACAGGCACAGATACGCAGTATTTT.

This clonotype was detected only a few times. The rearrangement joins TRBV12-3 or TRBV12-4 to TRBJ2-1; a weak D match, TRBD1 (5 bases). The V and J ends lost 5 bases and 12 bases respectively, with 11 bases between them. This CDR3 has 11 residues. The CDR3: CASSARVWQFF. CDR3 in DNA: TGTGCCAGCAGTGCCAGGGTTTGGCAGTTCTTC.

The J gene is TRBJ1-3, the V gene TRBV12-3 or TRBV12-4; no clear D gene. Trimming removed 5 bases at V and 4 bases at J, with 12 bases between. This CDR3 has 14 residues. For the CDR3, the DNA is TGTGCCAGCAGTGGGATCGGAGAAGGAAACACCATATATTTT. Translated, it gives CASSGIGEGNTIYF.

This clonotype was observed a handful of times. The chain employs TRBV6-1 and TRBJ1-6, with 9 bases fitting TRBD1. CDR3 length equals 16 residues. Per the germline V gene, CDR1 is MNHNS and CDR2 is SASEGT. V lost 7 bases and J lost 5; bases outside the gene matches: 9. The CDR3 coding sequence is TGTGCCAGCAAAACAAAGGGGACAGGGAATAATTCACCCCTCCACTTT. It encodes CASKTKGTGNNSPLHF.

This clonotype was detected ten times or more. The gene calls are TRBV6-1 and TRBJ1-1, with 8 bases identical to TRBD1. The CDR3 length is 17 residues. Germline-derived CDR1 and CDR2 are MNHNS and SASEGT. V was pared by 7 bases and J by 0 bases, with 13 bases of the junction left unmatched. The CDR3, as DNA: TGTGCCAGCAAAAGACAGGGGTCCCCCGTGATGAACACTGAAGCTTTCTTT. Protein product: CASKRQGSPVMNTEAFF.

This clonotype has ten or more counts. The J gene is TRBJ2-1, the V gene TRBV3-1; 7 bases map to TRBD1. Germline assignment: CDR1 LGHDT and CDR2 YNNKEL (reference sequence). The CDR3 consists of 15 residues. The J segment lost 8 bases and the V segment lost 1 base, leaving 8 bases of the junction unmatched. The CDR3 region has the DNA TGTGCCAGCAGCCAAGTGGGGCGAGGGGGCGATGAGCAGTTCTTC. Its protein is CASSQVGRGGDEQFF.

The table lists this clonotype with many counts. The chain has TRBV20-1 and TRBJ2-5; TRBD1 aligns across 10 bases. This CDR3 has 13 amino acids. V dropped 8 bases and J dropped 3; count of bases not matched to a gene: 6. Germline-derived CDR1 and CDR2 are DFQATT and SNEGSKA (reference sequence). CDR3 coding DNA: TGCAGTACCGAGGGACAGGGGAAAGAGACCCAGTACTTC. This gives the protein CSTEGQGKETQYF.

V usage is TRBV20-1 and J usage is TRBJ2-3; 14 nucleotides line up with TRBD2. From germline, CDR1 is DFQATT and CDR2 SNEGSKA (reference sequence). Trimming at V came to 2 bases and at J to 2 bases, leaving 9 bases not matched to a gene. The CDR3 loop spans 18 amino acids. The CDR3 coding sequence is TGCAGTGCTAGAACACTTCGGACTAGCGGGGGGATCACAGATACGCAGTATTTT. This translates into CSARTLRTSGGITDTQYF.

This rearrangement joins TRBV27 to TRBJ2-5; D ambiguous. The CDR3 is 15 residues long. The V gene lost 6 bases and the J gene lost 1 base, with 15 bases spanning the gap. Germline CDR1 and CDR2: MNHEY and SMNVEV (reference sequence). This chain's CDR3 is CASSQGSQVQETQYF. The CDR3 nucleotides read TGTGCCAGCAGCCAAGGATCCCAGGTCCAAGAGACCCAGTACTTC.

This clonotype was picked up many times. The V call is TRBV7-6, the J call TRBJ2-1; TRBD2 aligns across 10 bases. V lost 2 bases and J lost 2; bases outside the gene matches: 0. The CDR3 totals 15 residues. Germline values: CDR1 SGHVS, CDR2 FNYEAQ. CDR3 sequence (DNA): TGTGCCAGCAGCTTACTAGCGGGGGCCTACAATGAGCAGTTCTTC. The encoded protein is CASSLLAGAYNEQFF.

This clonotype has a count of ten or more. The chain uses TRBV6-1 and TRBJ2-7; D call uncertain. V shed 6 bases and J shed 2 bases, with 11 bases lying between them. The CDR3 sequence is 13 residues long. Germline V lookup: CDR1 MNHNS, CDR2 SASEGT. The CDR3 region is CASSGGPPYEQYF. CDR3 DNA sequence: TGTGCCAGCAGCGGTGGGCCCCCCTACGAGCAGTACTTC.

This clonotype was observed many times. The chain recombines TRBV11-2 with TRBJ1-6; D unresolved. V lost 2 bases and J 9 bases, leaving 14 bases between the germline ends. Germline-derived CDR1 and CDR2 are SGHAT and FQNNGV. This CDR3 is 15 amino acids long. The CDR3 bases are TGTGCCAGCAGCTTATCGGTCCGGATAGGTTCACCCCTCCACTTT. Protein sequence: CASSLSVRIGSPLHF. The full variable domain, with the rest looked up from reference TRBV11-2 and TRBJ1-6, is EAGVAQSPRYKIIEKRQSVAFWCNPISGHATLYWYQQILGQGPKLLIQFQNNGVVDDSQLPKDRFSAERLKGVDSTLKIQPAKLEDSAVYLCASSLSVRIGSPLHFGNGTRLTVT.

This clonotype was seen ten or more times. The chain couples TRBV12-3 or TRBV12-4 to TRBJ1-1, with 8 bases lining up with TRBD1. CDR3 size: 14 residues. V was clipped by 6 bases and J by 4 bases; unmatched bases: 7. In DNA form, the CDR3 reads TGTGCCAGCAGGTCCGACAGGGGCGGCACTGAAGCTTTCTTT. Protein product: CASRSDRGGTEAFF.